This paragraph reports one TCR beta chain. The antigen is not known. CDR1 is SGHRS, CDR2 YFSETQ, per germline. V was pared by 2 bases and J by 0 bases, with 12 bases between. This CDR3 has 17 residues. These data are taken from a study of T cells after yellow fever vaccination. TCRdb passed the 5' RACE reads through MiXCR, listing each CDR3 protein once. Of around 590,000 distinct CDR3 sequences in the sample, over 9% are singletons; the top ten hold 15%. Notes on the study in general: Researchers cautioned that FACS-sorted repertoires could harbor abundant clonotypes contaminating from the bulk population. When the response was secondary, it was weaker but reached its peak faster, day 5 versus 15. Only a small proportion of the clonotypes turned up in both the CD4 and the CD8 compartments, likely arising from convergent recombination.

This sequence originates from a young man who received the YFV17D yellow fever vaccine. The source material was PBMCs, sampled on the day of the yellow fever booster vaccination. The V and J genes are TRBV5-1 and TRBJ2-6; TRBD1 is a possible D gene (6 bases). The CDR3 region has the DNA TGCGCCAGCAGCTTCGGGACATACGGCTCTGGGGCCAACGTCCTGACTTTC. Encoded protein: CASSFGTYGSGANVLTF.